The clone carrying this T cell receptor (beta chain) was found once. The data are from a study of control samples from healthy donors and cancer patients. Generated by immunoSEQ multiplex PCR, the TCRdb table keeps only in-frame clones and is missing some. The sample holds about 220,000 clones, around 94% seen once. J was trimmed by 7 bases and V by 3 bases; bases with no gene match: 3. The CDR3 length is 12 residues. Germline V gives CDR1 SGDLS, CDR2 YYNGEE. The sequence was collected from a man aged 50 or older in good health. The chain links TRBV9 to TRBJ1-2, with TRBD1 matching over 7 bases. Sequencing was performed on blood. The CDR3 DNA reads as TGTGCCAGCAGCGCGGACAGGCTTGGCTACACCTTC. Its translation: CASSADRLGYTF.